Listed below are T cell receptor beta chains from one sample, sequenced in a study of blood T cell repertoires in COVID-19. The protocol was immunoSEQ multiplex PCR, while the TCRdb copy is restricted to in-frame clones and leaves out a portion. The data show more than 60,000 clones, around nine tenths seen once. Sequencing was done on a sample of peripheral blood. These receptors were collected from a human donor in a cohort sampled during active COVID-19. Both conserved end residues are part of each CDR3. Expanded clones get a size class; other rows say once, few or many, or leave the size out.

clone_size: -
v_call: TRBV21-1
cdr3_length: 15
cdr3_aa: CASSKGFRVWSPLHF

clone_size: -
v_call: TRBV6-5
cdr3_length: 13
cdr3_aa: CASSAGGQETQYF

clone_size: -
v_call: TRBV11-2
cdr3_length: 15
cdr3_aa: CASSARGARDTEAFF

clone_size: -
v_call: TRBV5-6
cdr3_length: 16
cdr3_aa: CASSLTTGVGNQPQHF

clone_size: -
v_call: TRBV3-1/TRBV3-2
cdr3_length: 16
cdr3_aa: CASSQENSIRGNTIYF

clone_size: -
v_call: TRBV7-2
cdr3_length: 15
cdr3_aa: CASSLDLGAADTQYF

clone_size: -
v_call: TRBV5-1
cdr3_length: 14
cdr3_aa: CASSFSREGTEAFF

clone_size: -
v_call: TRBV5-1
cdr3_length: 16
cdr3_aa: CASSAGQGPTNTEAFF

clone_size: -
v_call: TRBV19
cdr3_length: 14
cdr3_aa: CASRGTGRDYGYTF

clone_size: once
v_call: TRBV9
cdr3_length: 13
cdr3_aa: CASTRGSTYEQYF

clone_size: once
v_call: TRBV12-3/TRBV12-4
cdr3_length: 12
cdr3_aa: CASSFRGGGYTF

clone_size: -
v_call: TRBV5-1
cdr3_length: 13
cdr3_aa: CASSYTGGQPQHF

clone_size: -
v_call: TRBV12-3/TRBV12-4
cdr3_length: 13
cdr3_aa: CASRGQLNEKLFF

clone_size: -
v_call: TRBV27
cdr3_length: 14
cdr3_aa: CASRPTVGAGELFF

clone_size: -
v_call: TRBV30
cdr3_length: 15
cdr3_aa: CAWSGGDVVGNTIYF

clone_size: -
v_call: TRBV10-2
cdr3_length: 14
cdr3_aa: CASSESNREETQYF

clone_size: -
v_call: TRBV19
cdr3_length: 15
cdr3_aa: CASSTVNQGNTEAFF

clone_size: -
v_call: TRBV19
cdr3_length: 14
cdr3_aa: CASRPSSGRETQYF

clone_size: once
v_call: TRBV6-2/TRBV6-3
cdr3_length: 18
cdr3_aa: CASSYSIFSTDSNQPQHF

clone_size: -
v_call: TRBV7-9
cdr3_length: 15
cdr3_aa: CASSLGDRGNSPLHF

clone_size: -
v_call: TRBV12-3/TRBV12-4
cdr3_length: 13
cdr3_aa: CASRSGQIYGYTF

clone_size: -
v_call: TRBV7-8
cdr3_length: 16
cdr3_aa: CASSLGHTLAKNIQYF

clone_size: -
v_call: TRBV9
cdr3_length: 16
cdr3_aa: CASGGTFQQNTGELFF

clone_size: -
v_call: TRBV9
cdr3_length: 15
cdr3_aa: CASSARPYGDYEQYF

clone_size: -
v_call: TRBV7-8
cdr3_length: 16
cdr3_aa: CASSLGREVTYNEQFF

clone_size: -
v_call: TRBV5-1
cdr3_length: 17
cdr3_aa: CASRYRGLTGVQETQYF

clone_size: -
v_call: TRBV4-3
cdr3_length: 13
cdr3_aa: CASSQEGGYGYTF

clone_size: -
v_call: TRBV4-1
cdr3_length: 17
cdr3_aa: CASSQEGGSLAKNIQYF

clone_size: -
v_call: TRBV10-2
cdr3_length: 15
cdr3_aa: CASRPPGDGGETQYF

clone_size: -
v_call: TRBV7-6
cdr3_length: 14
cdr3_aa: CASSLGAVNEKLFF

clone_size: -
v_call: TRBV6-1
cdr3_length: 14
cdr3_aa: CASSELDSGYGYTF

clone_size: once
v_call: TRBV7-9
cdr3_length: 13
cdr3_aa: CASNPDGMDTQYF

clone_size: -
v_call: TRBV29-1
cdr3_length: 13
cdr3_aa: CSVDGGQGRGYTF

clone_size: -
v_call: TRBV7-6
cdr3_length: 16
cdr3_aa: CASSLEGTGESYEQYF

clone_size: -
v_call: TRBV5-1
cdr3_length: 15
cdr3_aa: CASSLETGESNEQYF

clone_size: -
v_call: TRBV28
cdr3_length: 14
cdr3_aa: CASTPQVVGTEAFF

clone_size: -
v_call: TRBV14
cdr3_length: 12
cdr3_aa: CASSATGGGYTF

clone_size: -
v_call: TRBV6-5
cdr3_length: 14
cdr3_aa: CASSSLLSPSVAFF

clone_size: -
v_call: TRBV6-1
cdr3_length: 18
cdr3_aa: CASSEALQASGSTDTQYF

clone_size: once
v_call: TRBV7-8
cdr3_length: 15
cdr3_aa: CASSLARGRTDTQYF

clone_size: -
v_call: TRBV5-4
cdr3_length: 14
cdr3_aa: CASSLGGDERAAFF

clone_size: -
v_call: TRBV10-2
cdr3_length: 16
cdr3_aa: CASSPAGSGGANEQFF

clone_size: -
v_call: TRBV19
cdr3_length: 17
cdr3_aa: CASTIEVTGGLNTEAFF

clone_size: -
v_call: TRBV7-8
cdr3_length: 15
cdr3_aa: CASSLGLAGRQPQHF

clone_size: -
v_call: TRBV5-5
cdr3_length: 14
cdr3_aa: CASSLGGGDTEAFF

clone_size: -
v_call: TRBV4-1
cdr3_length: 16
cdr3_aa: CASSPPRDSHLLEAFF